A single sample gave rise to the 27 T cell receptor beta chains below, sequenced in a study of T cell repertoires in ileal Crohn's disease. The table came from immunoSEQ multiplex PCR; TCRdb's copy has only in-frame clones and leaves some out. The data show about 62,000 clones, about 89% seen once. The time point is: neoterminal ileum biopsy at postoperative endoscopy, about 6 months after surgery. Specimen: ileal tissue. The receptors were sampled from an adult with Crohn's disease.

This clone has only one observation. CDR3 bases: TGTGCCAGCAGCCAAGCGGGAGGGCCCAACGATGAGCAGTTCTTC. Translated, it gives CASSQAGGPNDEQFF. The chain employs TRBV4-2 and TRBJ2-1, with 8 bases fitting TRBD2. The CDR3 is made up of 15 amino acids. Germline trimming cut 1 base from V and 8 bases from J; bases unmatched to any gene: 7. CDR1 is LGHNA, CDR2 YNFKEQ, per germline.

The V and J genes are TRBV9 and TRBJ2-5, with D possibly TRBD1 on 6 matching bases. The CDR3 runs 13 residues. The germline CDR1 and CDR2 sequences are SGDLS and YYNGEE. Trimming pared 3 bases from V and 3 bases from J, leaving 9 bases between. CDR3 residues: CASSGTAKETQYF. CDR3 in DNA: TGTGCCAGCAGCGGGACAGCTAAAGAGACCCAGTACTTC. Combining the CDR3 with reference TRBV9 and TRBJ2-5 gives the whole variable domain DSGVTQTPKHLITATGQRVTLRCSPRSGDLSVYWYQQSLDQGLQFLIQYYNGEERAKGNILERFSAQQFPDLHSELNLSSLELGDSALYFCASSGTAKETQYFGPGTRLLVL.

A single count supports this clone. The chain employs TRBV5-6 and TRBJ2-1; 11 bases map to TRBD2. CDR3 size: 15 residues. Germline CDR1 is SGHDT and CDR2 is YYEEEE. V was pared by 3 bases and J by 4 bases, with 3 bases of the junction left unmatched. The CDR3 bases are TGTGCCAGCAGCTCCACTAGCGGGAGATACAATGAGCAGTTCTTC. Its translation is CASSSTSGRYNEQFF.

CDR3 loop: CAWSERQTEAFF. CDR3 nucleotide sequence: TGTGCCTGGAGTGAAAGACAGACTGAAGCTTTCTTT. The chain links TRBV30 to TRBJ1-1, with D tentatively TRBD1 (5 bases). V was trimmed by 1 base and J by 5 bases, leaving 8 bases between them. Germline lookup yields CDR1 GTSNPN and CDR2 SVGIG (reference sequence). This CDR3 comprises 12 residues.

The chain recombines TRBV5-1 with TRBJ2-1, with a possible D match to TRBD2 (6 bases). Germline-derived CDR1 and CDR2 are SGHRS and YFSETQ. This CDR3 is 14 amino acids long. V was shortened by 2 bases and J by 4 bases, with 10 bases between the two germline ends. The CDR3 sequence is CASSFRSGYNEQFF. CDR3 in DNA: TGCGCCAGCAGCTTCCGTAGCGGATACAATGAGCAGTTCTTC.

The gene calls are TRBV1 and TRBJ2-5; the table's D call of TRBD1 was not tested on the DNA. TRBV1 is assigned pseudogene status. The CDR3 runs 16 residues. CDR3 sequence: CTSSHPTGQGQETQYF. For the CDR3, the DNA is TGCACCAGCAGCCATCCGACGGGACAGGGTCAAGAGACCCAGTACTTC.

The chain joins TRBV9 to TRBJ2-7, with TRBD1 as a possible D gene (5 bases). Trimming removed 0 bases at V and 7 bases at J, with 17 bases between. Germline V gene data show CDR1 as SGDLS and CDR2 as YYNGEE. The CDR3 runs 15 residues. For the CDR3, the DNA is TGTGCCAGCAGCGTAGATCTAGGGGCAGGCCGAGAGCAGTACTTC. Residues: CASSVDLGAGREQYF.

The CDR3 here is CASSFRGVNYGYTF. Written as DNA, the CDR3 is TGTGCCAGCAGCTTCAGGGGAGTTAACTATGGCTACACCTTC. This rearrangement joins TRBV9 to TRBJ1-2; possibly TRBD1 for D (6 bases). Trimming removed 4 bases at V and 1 base at J, with 11 bases between. CDR1 is SGDLS and CDR2 is YYNGEE in the germline V gene. The CDR3 length is 14 residues.

The DNA of the CDR3 is TGTGCCAGCAGTTTTCCCCCGACAGGCTCCTTAAGAAACACCATATATTTT. This sequence encodes CASSFPPTGSLRNTIYF. The V call is TRBV28, the J call TRBJ1-3; the D gene is possibly TRBD1 (6 bases). The CDR3 contains 17 residues. Trimming removed 3 bases at V and 5 bases at J, with 20 bases between. Per the germline V gene, CDR1 is MDHEN and CDR2 is SYDVKM.

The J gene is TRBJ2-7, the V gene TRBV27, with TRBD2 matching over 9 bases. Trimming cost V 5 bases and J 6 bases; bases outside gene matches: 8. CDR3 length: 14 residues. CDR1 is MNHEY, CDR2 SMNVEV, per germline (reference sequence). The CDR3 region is CASSPGVSGSEQYF. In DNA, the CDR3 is TGTGCCAGCAGTCCGGGTGTTAGCGGGAGCGAGCAGTACTTC.

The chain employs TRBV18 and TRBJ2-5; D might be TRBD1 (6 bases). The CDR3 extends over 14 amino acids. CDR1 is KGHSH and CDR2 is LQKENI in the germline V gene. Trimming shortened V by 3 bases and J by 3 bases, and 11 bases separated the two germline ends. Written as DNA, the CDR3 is TGTGCCAGCTCACCCTACTGGGACAAAGAGACCCAGTACTTC. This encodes CASSPYWDKETQYF.

CDR3 region: CASKISMNTEAFF. In DNA, the CDR3 is TGTGCCAGCAAGATTAGCATGAACACTGAAGCTTTCTTT. The chain couples TRBV6-5 to TRBJ1-1; D call uncertain. The germline V gene has CDR1 MNHEY and CDR2 SVGAGI. This CDR3 is built from 13 residues. The V and J ends lost 7 bases and 0 bases respectively, with 9 bases between them.

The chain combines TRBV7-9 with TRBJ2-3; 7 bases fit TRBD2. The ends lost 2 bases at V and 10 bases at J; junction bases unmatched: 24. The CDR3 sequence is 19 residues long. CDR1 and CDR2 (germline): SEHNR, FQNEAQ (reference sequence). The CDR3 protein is CASSLFRRESGTGRGAQYF. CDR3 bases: TGTGCCAGCAGCTTATTCCGGCGGGAGTCCGGAACCGGGCGTGGAGCGCAGTATTTT. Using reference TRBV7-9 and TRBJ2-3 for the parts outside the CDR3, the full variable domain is DTGVSQNPRHKITKRGQNVTFRCDPISEHNRLYWYRQTLGQGPEFLTYFQNEAQLEKSRLLSDRFSAERPKGSFSTLEIQRTEQGDSAMYLCASSLFRRESGTGRGAQYFGPGTRLTVL.

CDR3 nucleotides: TGTGCCAGCAGCGAGGACAGAACTAATGAAAAACTGTTTTTT. Residues: CASSEDRTNEKLFF. The chain links TRBV11-2 to TRBJ1-4; D possibly corresponds to TRBD1 (6 bases). Germline V gene lookup returns CDR1 SGHAT and CDR2 FQNNGV. The length of the CDR3 is 14 residues. Trimming left V 5 bases short and J 1 base short, with 8 bases between.

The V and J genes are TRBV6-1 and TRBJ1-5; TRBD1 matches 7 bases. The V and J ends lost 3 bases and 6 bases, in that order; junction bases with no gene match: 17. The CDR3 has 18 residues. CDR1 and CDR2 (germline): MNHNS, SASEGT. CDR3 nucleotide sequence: TGTGCCAGCAGTGACTTAAGGAGCAATACAGGGGTAGGTCAGCCCCAGCATTTT. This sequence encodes CASSDLRSNTGVGQPQHF.

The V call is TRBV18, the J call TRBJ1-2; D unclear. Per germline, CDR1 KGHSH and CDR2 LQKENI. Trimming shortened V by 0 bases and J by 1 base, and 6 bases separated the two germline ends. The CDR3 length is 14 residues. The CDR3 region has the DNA TGTGCCAGCTCACCACCCGGTGGTAACTATGGCTACACCTTC. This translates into CASSPPGGNYGYTF.

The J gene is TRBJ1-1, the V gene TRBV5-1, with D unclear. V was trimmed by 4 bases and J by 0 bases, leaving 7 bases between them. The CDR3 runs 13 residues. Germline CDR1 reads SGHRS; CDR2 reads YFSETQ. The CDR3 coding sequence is TGCGCCAGCAGCCTACAGATGAACACTGAAGCTTTCTTT. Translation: CASSLQMNTEAFF.

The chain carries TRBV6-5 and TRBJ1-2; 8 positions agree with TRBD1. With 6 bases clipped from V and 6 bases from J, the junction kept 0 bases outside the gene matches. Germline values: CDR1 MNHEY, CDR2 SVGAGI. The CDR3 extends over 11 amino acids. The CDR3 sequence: CASRQGDGYTF. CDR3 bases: TGTGCCAGCAGACAGGGGGATGGCTACACCTTC.

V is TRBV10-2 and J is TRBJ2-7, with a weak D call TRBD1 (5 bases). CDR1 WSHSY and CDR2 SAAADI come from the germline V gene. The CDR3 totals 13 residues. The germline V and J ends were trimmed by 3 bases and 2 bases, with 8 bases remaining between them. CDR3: CASSETGTYEQYV. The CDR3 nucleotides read TGCGCCAGCAGTGAAACAGGTACCTACGAGCAGTACGTC.

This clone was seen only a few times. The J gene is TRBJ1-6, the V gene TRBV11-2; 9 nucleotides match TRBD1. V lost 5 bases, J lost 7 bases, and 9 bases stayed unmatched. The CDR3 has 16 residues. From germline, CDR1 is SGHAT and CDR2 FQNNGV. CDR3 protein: CASSRTGGALNSPLHF. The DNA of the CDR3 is TGTGCCAGCAGCCGAACAGGGGGCGCATTGAATTCACCCCTCCACTTT.

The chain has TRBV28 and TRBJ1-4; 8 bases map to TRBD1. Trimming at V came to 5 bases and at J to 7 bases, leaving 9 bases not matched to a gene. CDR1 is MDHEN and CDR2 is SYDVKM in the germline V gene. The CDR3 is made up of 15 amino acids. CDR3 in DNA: TGTGCCAGCAGTCCCGTCGGACAGGGTGGTGAAAAACTGTTTTTT. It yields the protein CASSPVGQGGEKLFF. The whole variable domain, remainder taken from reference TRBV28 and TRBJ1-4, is DVKVTQSSRYLVKRTGEKVFLECVQDMDHENMFWYRQDPGLGLRLIYFSYDVKMKEKGDIPEGYSVSREKKERFSLILESASTNQTSMYLCASSPVGQGGEKLFFGSGTQLSVL.

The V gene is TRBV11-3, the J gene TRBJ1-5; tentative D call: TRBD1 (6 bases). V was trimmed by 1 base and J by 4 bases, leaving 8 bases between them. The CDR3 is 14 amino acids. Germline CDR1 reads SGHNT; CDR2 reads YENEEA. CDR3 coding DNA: TGTGCCAGCAGCTTAGGAACAGGGAATCAGCCCCAGCATTTT. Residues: CASSLGTGNQPQHF.

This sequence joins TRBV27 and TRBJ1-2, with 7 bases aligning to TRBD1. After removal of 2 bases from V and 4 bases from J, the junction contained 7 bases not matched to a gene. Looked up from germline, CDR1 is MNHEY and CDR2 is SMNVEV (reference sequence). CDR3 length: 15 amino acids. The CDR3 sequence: CASSLIARGPYGYTF. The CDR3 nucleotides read TGTGCCAGCAGTTTAATTGCGAGGGGGCCCTATGGCTACACCTTC.

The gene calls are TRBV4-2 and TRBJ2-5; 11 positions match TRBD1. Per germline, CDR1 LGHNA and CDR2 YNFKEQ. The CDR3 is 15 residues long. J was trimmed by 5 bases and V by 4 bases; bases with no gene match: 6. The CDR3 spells CASSLRTGGGETQYF. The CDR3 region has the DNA TGTGCCAGCAGCCTGAGGACAGGGGGCGGGGAGACCCAGTACTTC.

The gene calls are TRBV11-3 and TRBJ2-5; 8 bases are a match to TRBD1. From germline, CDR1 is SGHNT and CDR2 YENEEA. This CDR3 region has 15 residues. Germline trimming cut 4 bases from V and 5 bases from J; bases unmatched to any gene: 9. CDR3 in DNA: TGTGCCAGCAGCTCCGGACAGGGTGAGAGGGAGACCCAGTACTTC. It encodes CASSSGQGERETQYF.

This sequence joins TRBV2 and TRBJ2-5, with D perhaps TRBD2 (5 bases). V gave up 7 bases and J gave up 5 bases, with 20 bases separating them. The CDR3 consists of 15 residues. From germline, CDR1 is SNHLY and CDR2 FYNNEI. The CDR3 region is CASTMTPGYGETQYF. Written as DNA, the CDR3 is TGTGCCAGCACTATGACGCCGGGGTATGGGGAGACCCAGTACTTC.

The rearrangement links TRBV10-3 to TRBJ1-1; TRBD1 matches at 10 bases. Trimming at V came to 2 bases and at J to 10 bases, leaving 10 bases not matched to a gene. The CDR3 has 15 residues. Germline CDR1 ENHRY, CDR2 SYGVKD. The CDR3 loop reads CAISEEGTGVVVAFF. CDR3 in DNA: TGTGCCATCAGTGAGGAAGGGACAGGGGTCGTGGTAGCTTTCTTT.